One sample yielded the 20 T cell receptor beta chains listed below, sequenced in a study of T-cell memory formation after mild COVID-19. From the 5' RACE reads, TCRdb called clonotypes with MiXCR, one entry per CDR3 protein. The sample holds fewer than 450,000 distinct CDR3 sequences, more than 20% seen once. The specimen was PBMCs or a T cell subset sorted from them (not recorded which). The receptors come from an adult woman who had mild COVID-19 (a few samples of this study predate the infection). Cell type and time point are not known.

This clonotype was recorded a few times. The chain joins TRBV4-3 to TRBJ2-7, with TRBD1 identical over 7 bases. Per the germline V gene, CDR1 is LGHNA and CDR2 is YSLEER. This CDR3 is 15 amino acids long. V trimming: 0 bases; J trimming: 6 bases; junction bases outside the gene matches: 8. CDR3 loop: CASSQDPGQVGEQYF. Written as DNA, the CDR3 is TGCGCCAGCAGCCAAGACCCCGGACAGGTCGGCGAGCAGTACTTC.

The chain joins TRBV9 to TRBJ2-3; TRBD1 is a possible D gene (5 bases). The CDR3 is made up of 15 amino acids. Germline-derived CDR1 and CDR2 are SGDLS and YYNGEE. The V end was cut by 0 bases, the J end by 2 bases, with 10 bases between. The chain's CDR3 is CASSVVPGITDTQYF. The CDR3 nucleotides read TGTGCCAGCAGCGTAGTCCCAGGGATCACAGATACGCAGTATTTT.

The chain couples TRBV5-1 to TRBJ2-7; D remains ambiguous. Trimming removed 0 bases at V and 6 bases at J, with 13 bases between. The CDR3 runs to 14 residues. CDR1 and CDR2 (germline): SGHRS, YFSETQ. This CDR3 reads CASSLVDLPGEQYF. CDR3 coding DNA: TGCGCCAGCAGCTTGGTGGACCTCCCTGGCGAGCAGTACTTC.

This clonotype turned up a few times. The V call is TRBV10-3, the J call TRBJ1-6, with 8 bases identical to TRBD1. CDR3 length: 15 amino acids. The J segment lost 10 bases and the V segment lost 0 bases, leaving 5 bases of the junction unmatched. Germline CDR1 reads ENHRY; CDR2 reads SYGVKD. The CDR3 DNA reads TGTGCCATCAGTGAGTCGACAGGGGCTAGATCACCCCTCCACTTT. The encoded protein is CAISESTGARSPLHF.

This chain connects TRBV27 to TRBJ2-1; the D is unclear. Looked up from germline, CDR1 is MNHEY and CDR2 is SMNVEV (reference sequence). Trimming stripped 3 bases from V and 6 bases from J, with 12 bases between. CDR3 length: 14 amino acids. This CDR3 reads CASSFIPKGNEQFF. DNA of the CDR3: TGTGCCAGCAGTTTCATCCCCAAGGGCAATGAGCAGTTCTTC.

The chain is built from TRBV5-1 and TRBJ2-5; TRBD2 is a possible D gene (5 bases). The CDR3 consists of 15 residues. The V end was cut by 0 bases, the J end by 2 bases, with 11 bases between. CDR1 and CDR2 (germline): SGHRS, YFSETQ. The CDR3 DNA sequence: TGCGCCAGCAGCTTGGCCATGGGCGGGCAAGAGACCCAGTACTTC. As protein: CASSLAMGGQETQYF.

This clonotype was found many times. The chain is built from TRBV7-2 and TRBJ2-2; D is undetermined. With 4 bases removed from V and 3 bases from J, the gap between germline ends came to 3 bases. Germline CDR1 and CDR2: SGHTA and FQGNSA. The CDR3 totals 12 residues. CDR3 region: CASSSYTGELFF. Written as DNA, the CDR3 is TGTGCCAGCAGCTCGTACACCGGGGAGCTGTTTTTT.

This clonotype was seen more than once but under ten times. The genes are TRBV9 and TRBJ2-5; D gene unclear. V gave up 1 base and J gave up 3 bases, with 13 bases separating them. The CDR3 length is 15 residues. The germline V gene has CDR1 SGDLS and CDR2 YYNGEE. The CDR3 here is CASSVTMSREETQYF. Written as DNA, the CDR3 is TGTGCCAGCAGCGTAACGATGAGCCGGGAAGAGACCCAGTACTTC.

J is TRBJ1-1 and V is TRBV18; TRBD1 matches 7 bases. The trim removed 0 bases at V and 3 bases at J, leaving 7 bases unmatched. This CDR3 comprises 16 residues. The V gene's germline CDR1 is KGHSH and CDR2 LQKENI. As DNA, the CDR3 is TGTGCCAGCTCACCACCGTGGACAGGAGCGCACACTGAAGCTTTCTTT. Its protein is CASSPPWTGAHTEAFF.

Only a few counts were recorded for this clonotype. The chain links TRBV9 to TRBJ2-1; no reliable D call. Germline CDR1 reads SGDLS; CDR2 reads YYNGEE. The length of the CDR3 is 10 residues. Trimming stripped 3 bases from V and 16 bases from J, with 11 bases between. The CDR3 spells CASSGIELFF. The DNA for the CDR3 is TGTGCCAGCAGCGGGATCGAGCTCTTCTTC.

This clonotype was found a few times. This chain uses TRBV12-3 or TRBV12-4 with TRBJ2-7; 7 bases agree with TRBD2. After removal of 7 bases from V and 4 bases from J, the junction contained 10 bases not matched to a gene. This CDR3 comprises 14 residues. CDR3 nucleotides: TGTGCCAGCACCTTGGGGAGGGCCTGGTACGAGCAGTACTTC. Encoded protein: CASTLGRAWYEQYF.

This clonotype was seen only a few times. This rearrangement joins TRBV5-6 to TRBJ2-7; D gene unclear. The CDR3 spans 16 residues. Germline assignment: CDR1 SGHDT and CDR2 YYEEEE. V was pared by 4 bases and J by 4 bases, with 21 bases between. CDR3 in amino acids: CASSPETAVDSYEQYF. CDR3 nucleotides: TGTGCCAGCAGCCCGGAGACTGCGGTAGACTCTTACGAGCAGTACTTC.

This clonotype was counted between two and nine times. The CDR3 reads CASSDQGAPNEQFF. The CDR3 nucleotides are TGTGCCAGCAGTGATCAGGGGGCGCCGAATGAGCAGTTCTTC. V is TRBV6-4 and J is TRBJ2-1; 8 bases line up with TRBD1. The V segment lost 3 bases and the J segment 7 bases; nucleotides outside the gene matches: 5. CDR3 length: 14 amino acids. CDR1 MRHNA and CDR2 SNTAGT come from the germline V gene.

A few counts support this clonotype. The gene calls are TRBV5-1 and TRBJ2-1; D perhaps matches TRBD2 (6 bases). Per germline, CDR1 SGHRS and CDR2 YFSETQ. The CDR3 covers 13 residues. V lost 2 bases and J lost 6, with 9 bases in between. CDR3 nucleotide sequence: TGCGCCAGCAGCTTCCTAGCGAGCAATGAGCAGTTCTTC. It encodes CASSFLASNEQFF.

This clonotype was recorded many times. The chain is built from TRBV5-1 and TRBJ2-3; possible D gene TRBD2, 5 bases. This CDR3 has 14 amino acids. Trimming removed 2 bases at V and 1 base at J, with 8 bases between. CDR1 is SGHRS, CDR2 YFSETQ, per germline. DNA of the CDR3: TGCGCCAGCAGCTTAGCGGCCCGCACAGATACGCAGTATTTT. This encodes CASSLAARTDTQYF.

Points on this clonotype: The junction does not match germline at one end; this may be a read error. CDR3 bases: TGTGCCAGCAACCAACAGGGGCCCTCGGGCGGGGAGCTGTTTTTT. It translates to CASNQQGPSGGELFF. J is TRBJ2-2 and V is TRBV3-1, with TRBD1 matching 7 bases. The CDR3 loop spans 15 amino acids. The V gene's germline CDR1 is LGHDT and CDR2 YNNKEL (reference sequence).

The genes are TRBV7-6 and TRBJ2-6; no clear D gene. Trimming removed 4 bases from V and 0 bases from J, with 7 bases in between. The CDR3 loop spans 15 amino acids. CDR1 SGHVS and CDR2 FNYEAQ come from the germline V gene. The CDR3 DNA follows: TGTGCCAGCAGCTCCCCGTCCTCTGGGGCCAACGTCCTGACTTTC. Protein product: CASSSPSSGANVLTF.

This clonotype was counted between two and nine times. The chain uses TRBV12-3 or TRBV12-4 and TRBJ2-3; D gene uncertain. V shed 10 bases and J shed 1 base, with 12 bases lying between them. The CDR3 has 13 amino acids. CDR3 nucleotide sequence: TGTGCCACCACATACCGGGGCACAGATACGCAGTATTTT. Amino acid sequence: CATTYRGTDTQYF.

This clonotype showed up just a few times. The V call is TRBV7-2, the J call TRBJ2-1, with D possibly being TRBD1 or TRBD2 (6 bases each). V lost 5 bases and J 9 bases, leaving 17 bases between the germline ends. The CDR3 consists of 14 residues. Germline values: CDR1 SGHTA, CDR2 FQGNSA. CDR3: CASSPGGKGGEQFF. CDR3 nucleotides: TGTGCCAGCAGCCCCGGCGGGAAGGGGGGTGAGCAGTTCTTC.

This clonotype has a handful of counts. The V and J genes are TRBV7-2 and TRBJ2-1; 13 nucleotides agree with TRBD2. V gave up 5 bases and J gave up 2 bases; unmatched junction bases: 15. CDR1 and CDR2 from the germline V gene are SGHTA and FQGNSA. The length of the CDR3 is 20 residues. CDR3 DNA: TGTGCCAGCAGCCCCACGGTTTCGGGACTAGCGGGACGCGCCTACAATGAGCAGTTCTTC. Protein: CASSPTVSGLAGRAYNEQFF.